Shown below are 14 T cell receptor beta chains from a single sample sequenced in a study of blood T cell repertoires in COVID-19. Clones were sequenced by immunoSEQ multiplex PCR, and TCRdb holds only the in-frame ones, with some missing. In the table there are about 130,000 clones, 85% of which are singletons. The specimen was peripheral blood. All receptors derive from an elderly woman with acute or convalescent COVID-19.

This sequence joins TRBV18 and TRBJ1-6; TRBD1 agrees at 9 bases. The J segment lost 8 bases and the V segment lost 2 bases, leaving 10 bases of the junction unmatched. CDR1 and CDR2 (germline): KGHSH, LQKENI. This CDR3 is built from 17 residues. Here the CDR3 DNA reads TGTGCCAGCTCACCAGGGCTAGGGACAGGGTCTCATTCACCCCTCCACTTT. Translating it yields CASSPGLGTGSHSPLHF.

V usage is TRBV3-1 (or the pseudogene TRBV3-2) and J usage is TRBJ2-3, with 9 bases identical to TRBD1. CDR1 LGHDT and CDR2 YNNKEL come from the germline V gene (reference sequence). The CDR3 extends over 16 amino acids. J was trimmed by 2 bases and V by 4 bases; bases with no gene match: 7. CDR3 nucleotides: TGTGCCAGCAGCCTCTGGGACAGGGCGACCACAGATACGCAGTATTTT. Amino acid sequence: CASSLWDRATTDTQYF.

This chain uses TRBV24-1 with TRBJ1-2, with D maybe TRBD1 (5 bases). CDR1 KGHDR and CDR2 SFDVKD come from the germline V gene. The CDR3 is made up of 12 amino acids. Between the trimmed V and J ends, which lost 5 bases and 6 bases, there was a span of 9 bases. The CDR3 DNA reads TGTGCCACCAGTGGCCCAGGGAATGGCTACACCTTC. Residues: CATSGPGNGYTF.

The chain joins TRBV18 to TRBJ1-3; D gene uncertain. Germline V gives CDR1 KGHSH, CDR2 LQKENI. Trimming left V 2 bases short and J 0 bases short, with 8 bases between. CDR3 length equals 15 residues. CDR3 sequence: CASSPAGSSGNTIYF. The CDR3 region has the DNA TGTGCCAGCTCACCAGCCGGGAGCTCTGGAAACACCATATATTTT.

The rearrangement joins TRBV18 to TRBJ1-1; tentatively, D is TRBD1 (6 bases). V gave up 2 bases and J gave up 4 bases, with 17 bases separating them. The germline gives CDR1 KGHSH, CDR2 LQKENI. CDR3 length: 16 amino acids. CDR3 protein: CASSPKVWGLGTEAFF. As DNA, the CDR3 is TGTGCCAGCTCACCAAAAGTTTGGGGGCTAGGCACTGAAGCTTTCTTT.

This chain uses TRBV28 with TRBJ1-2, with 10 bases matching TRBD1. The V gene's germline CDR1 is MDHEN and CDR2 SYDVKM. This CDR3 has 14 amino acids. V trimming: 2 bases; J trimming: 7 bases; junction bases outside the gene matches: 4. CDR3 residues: CASSLGTGAGGYTF. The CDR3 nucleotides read TGTGCCAGCAGTTTAGGGACAGGGGCGGGTGGCTACACCTTC.

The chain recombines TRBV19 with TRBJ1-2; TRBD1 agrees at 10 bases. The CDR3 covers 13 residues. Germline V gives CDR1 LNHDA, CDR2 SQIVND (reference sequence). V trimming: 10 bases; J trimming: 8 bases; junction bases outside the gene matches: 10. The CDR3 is CATSRQGAPGYTF. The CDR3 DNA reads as TGTGCCACCAGCAGACAGGGGGCGCCGGGCTACACCTTC. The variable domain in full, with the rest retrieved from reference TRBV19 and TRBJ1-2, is DGGITQSPKYLFRKEGQNVTLSCEQNLNHDAMYWYRQDPGQGLRLIYYSQIVNDFQKGDIAEGYSVSREKKESFPLTVTSAQKNPTAFYLCATSRQGAPGYTFGSGTRLTVV.

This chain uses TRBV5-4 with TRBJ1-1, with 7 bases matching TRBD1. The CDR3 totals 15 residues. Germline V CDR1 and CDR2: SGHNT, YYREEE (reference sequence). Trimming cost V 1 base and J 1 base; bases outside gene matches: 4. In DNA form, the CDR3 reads TGTGCCAGCAGCTTGAGTGGGACAGCGAACACTGAAGCTTTCTTT. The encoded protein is CASSLSGTANTEAFF.

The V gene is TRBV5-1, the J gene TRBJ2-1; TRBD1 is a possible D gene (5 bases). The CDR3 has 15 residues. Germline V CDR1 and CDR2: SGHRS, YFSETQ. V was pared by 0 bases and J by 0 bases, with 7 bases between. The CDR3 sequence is CASSLEGNSYNEQFF. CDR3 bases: TGCGCCAGCAGCTTGGAGGGGAACTCCTACAATGAGCAGTTCTTC.

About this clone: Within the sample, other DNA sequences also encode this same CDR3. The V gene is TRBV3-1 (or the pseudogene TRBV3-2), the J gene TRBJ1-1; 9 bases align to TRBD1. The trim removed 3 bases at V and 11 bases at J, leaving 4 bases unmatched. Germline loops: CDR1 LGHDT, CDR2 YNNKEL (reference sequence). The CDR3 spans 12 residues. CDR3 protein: CASSQGQGEAFF. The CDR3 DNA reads TGTGCCAGCAGCCAGGGACAGGGAGAGGCTTTCTTT.

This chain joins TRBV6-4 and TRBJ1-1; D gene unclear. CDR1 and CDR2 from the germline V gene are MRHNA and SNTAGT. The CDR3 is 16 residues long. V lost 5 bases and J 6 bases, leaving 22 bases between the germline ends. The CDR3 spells CASSPNAPALGPEAFF. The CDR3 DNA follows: TGTGCCAGCAGTCCGAATGCGCCAGCCCTAGGTCCTGAAGCTTTCTTT.

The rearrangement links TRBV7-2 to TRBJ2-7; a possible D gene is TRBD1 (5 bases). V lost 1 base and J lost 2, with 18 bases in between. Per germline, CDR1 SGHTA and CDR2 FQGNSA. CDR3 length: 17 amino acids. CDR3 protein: CASSLVGGAQGPYEQYF. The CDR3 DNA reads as TGTGCCAGCAGCTTAGTAGGTGGTGCGCAGGGCCCCTACGAGCAGTACTTC.

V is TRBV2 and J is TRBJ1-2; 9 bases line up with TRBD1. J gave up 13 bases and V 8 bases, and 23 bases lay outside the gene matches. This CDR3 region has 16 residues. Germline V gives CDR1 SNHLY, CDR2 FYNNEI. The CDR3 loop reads CASVFPGQGSGSGFTF. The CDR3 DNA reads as TGTGCCAGCGTTTTCCCGGGACAGGGTTCGGGGTCGGGATTCACCTTC. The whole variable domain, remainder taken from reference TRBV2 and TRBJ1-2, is EPEVTQTPSHQVTQMGQEVILRCVPISNHLYFYWYRQILGQKVEFLVSFYNNEISEKSEIFDDQFSVERPDGSNFTLKIRSTKLEDSAMYFCASVFPGQGSGSGFTFGSGTRLTVV.

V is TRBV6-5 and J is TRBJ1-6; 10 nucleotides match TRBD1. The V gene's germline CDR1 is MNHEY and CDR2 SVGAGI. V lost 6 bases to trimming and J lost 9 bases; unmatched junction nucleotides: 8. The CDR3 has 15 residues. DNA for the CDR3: TGTGCCAGCAGGCCTGGGGACAGGGGAGGTTCACCCCTCCACTTT. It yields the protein CASRPGDRGGSPLHF.